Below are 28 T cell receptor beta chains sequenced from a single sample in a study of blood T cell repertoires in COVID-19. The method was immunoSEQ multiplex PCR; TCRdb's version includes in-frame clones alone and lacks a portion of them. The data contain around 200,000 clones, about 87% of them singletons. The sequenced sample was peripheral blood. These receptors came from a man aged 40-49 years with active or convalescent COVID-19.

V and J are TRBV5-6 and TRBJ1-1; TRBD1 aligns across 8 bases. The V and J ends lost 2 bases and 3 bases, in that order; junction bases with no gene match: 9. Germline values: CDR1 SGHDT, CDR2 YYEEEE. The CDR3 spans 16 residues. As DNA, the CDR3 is TGTGCCAGCAGCTTTACCCGGGACAGGATCGACACTGAAGCTTTCTTT. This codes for CASSFTRDRIDTEAFF.

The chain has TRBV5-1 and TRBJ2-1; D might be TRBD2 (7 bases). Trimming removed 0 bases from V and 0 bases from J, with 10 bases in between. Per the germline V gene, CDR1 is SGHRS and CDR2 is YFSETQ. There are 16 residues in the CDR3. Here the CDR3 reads CASSLGGGVSYNEQFF. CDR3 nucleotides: TGCGCCAGCAGCTTGGGAGGGGGGGTCTCCTACAATGAGCAGTTCTTC.

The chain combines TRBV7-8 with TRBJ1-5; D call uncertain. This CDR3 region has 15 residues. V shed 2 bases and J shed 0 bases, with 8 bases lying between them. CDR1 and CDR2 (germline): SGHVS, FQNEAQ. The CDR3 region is CASSLLGLSNQPQHF. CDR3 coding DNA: TGTGCCAGCAGCTTACTAGGACTTAGCAATCAGCCCCAGCATTTT.

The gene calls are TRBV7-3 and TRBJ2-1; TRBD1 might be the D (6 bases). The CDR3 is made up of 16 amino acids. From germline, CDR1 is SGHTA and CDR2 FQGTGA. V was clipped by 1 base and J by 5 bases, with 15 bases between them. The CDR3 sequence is CASSLIARQGNNEQFF. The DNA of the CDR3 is TGTGCCAGCAGCTTAATCGCCCGGCAGGGGAACAATGAGCAGTTCTTC.

Here the CDR3 reads CASSIDHGLAETQYF. The CDR3 DNA reads TGTGCCAGTAGTATAGACCACGGACTAGCGGAGACCCAGTACTTC. This rearrangement joins TRBV19 to TRBJ2-5, with 9 bases matching TRBD2. The CDR3 extends over 15 amino acids. The germline gives CDR1 LNHDA, CDR2 SQIVND (reference sequence). With 0 bases clipped from V and 5 bases from J, the junction kept 4 bases outside the gene matches.

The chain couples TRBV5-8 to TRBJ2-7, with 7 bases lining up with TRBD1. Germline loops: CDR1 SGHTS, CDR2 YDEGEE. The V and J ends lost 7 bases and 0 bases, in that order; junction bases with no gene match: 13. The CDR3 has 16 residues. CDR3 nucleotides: TGTGCCAGCTATCGCCCAGGACAGGTCCGCTCCTACGAGCAGTACTTC. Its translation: CASYRPGQVRSYEQYF.

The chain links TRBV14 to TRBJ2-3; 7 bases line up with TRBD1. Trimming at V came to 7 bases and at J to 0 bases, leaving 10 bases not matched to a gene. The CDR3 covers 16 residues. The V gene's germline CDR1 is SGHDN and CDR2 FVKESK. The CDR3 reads CASKGAGGMSTDTQYF. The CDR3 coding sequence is TGTGCCAGCAAGGGGGCAGGGGGTATGAGCACAGATACGCAGTATTTT.

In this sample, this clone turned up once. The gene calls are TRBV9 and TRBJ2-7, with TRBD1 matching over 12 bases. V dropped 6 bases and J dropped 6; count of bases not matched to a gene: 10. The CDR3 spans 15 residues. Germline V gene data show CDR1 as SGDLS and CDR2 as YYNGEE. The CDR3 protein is CASNRDRGLSGEQYF. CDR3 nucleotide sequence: TGTGCCAGCAACCGGGACAGGGGGCTTTCGGGCGAGCAGTACTTC.

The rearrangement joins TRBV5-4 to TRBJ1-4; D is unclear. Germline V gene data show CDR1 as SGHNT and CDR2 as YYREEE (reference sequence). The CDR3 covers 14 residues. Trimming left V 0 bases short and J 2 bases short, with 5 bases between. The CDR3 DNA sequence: TGTGCCAGCAGCTTGGAACTGACTAATGAAAAACTGTTTTTT. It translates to CASSLELTNEKLFF.

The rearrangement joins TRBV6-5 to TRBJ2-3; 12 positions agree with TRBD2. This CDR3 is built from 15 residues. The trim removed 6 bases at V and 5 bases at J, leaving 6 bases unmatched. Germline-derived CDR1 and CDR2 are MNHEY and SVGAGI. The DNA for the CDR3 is TGTGCCAGCAGCCCCCTAGCGGGGGGGGTAGATACGCAGTATTTT. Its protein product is CASSPLAGGVDTQYF.

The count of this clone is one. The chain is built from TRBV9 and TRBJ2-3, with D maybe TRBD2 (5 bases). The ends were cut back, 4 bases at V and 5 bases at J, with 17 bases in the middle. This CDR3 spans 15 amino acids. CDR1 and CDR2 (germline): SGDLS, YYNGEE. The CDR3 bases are TGTGCCAGCAGCTCCACCCGATTAGAGGGAGATACGCAGTATTTT. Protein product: CASSSTRLEGDTQYF.

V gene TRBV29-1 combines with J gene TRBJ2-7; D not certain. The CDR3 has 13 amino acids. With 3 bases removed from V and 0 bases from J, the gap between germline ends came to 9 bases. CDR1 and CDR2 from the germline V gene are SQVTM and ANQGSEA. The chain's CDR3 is CSVDYASSYEQYF. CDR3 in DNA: TGCAGCGTTGACTACGCAAGCTCCTACGAGCAGTACTTC.

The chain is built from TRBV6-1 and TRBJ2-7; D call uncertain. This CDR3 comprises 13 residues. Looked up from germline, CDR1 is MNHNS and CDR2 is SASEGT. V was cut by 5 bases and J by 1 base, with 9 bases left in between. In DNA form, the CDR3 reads TGTGCCAGCAGTTATTCAGATTCCTACGAGCAGTACTTC. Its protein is CASSYSDSYEQYF.

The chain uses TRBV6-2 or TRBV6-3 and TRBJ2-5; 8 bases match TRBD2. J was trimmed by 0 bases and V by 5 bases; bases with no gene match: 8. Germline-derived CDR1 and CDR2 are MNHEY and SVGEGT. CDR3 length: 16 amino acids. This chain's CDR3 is CASSKGLASYQETQYF. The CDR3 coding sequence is TGTGCCAGCAGTAAAGGACTAGCATCGTACCAAGAGACCCAGTACTTC.

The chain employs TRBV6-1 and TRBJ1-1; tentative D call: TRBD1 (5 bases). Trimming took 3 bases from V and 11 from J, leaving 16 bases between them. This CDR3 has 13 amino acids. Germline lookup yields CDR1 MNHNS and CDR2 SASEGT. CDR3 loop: CASSEAGPSGAFF. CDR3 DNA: TGTGCCAGCAGTGAGGCAGGGCCCTCTGGGGCTTTCTTT.

CDR3 sequence (DNA): TGTGCTAGTGGTTTGGTACTGGTTGGCGGTTCCTACGAGCAGTACTTC. Its translation is CASGLVLVGGSYEQYF. The rearrangement uses TRBV12-5 and TRBJ2-7; D remains ambiguous. V was trimmed by 0 bases and J by 1 base, leaving 13 bases between them. The CDR3 loop spans 16 amino acids. The germline gives CDR1 LGHNT, CDR2 FRNRAP.

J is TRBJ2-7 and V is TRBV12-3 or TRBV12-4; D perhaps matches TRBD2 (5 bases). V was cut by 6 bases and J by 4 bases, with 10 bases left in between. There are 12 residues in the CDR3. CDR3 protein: CASSRTDYEQYF. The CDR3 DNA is TGTGCCAGCAGCCGGACTGATTACGAGCAGTACTTC.

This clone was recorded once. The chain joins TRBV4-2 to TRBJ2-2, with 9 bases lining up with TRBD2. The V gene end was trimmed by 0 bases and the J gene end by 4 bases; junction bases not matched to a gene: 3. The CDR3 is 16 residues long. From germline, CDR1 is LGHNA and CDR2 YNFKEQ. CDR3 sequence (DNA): TGTGCCAGCAGCCAAGAGGGACTAGCTGTCACCGGGGAGCTGTTTTTT. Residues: CASSQEGLAVTGELFF.

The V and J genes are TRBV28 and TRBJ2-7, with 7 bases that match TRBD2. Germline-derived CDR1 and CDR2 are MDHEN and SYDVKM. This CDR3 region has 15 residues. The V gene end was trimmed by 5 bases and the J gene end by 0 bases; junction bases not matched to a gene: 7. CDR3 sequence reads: CASSTGGLSSYEQYF. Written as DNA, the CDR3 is TGTGCCAGCAGTACCGGGGGGTTAAGCTCCTACGAGCAGTACTTC.

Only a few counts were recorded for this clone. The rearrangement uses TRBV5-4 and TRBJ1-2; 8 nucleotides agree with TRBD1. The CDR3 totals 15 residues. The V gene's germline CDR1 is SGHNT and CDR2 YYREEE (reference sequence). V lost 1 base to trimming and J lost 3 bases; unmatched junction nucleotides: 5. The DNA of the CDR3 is TGTGCCAGCAGCTTGTCCACAGGGGGTTACTATGGCTACACCTTC. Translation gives CASSLSTGGYYGYTF.

The CDR3 reads CASSLSGTGGSYTF. The CDR3 bases are TGTGCCAGCAGTTTATCCGGGACAGGGGGTAGCTACACCTTC. This chain connects TRBV27 to TRBJ1-2; 11 bases match TRBD1. J lost 9 bases, V lost 0 bases, and 3 bases had no gene match. This CDR3 has 14 residues. CDR1 is MNHEY and CDR2 is SMNVEV in the germline V gene (reference sequence).

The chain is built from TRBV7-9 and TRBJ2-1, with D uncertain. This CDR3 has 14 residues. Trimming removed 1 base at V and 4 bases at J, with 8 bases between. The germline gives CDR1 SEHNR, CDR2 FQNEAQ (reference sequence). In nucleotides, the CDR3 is TGTGCCAGCAGCTTAGAGTGGCCATACAATGAGCAGTTCTTC. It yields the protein CASSLEWPYNEQFF.

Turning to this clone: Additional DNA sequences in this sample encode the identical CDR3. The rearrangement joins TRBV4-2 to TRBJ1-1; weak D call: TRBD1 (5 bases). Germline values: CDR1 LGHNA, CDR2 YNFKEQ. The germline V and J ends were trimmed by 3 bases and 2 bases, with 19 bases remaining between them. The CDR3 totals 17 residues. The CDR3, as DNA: TGTGCCAGCAGCCATCTCCAGGGAAGTGGTTCAAACACTGAAGCTTTCTTT. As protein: CASSHLQGSGSNTEAFF.

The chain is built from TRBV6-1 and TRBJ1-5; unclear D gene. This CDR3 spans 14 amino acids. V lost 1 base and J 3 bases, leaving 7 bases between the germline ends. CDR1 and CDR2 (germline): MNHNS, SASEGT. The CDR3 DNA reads TGTGCCAGCAGTGAAGTCCAGTCCAATCAGCCCCAGCATTTT. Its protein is CASSEVQSNQPQHF.

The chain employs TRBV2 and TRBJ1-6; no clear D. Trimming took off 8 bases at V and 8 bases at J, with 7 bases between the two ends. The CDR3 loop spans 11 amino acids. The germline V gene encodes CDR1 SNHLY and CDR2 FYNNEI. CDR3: CASLGDSPLHF. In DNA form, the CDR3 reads TGTGCCAGCCTCGGGGATTCACCCCTCCACTTT. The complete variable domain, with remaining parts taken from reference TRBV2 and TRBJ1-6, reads EPEVTQTPSHQVTQMGQEVILRCVPISNHLYFYWYRQILGQKVEFLVSFYNNEISEKSEIFDDQFSVERPDGSNFTLKIRSTKLEDSAMYFCASLGDSPLHFGNGTRLTVT.

The CDR3: CASSVMTLTGLGTEAFF. DNA for the CDR3: TGTGCCAGCAGCGTAATGACCCTGACAGGGTTAGGCACTGAAGCTTTCTTT. V and J are TRBV27 and TRBJ1-1; the match to TRBD1 covers 7 bases. The germline gives CDR1 MNHEY, CDR2 SMNVEV (reference sequence). The CDR3 length is 17 residues. After removal of 6 bases from V and 4 bases from J, the junction contained 17 bases not matched to a gene.

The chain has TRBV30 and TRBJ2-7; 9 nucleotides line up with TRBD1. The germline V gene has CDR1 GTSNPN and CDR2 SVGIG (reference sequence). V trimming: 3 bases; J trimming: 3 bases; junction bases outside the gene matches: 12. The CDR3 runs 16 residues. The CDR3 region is CAWRAFWGTGRYEQYF. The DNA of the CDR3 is TGTGCCTGGAGAGCATTTTGGGGGACAGGGCGCTACGAGCAGTACTTC. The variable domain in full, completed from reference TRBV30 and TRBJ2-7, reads SQTIHQWPATLVQPVGSPLSLECTVEGTSNPNLYWYRQAAGRGLQLLFYSVGIGQISSEVPQNLSASRPQDRQFILSSKKLLLSDSGFYLCAWRAFWGTGRYEQYFGPGTRLTVT.

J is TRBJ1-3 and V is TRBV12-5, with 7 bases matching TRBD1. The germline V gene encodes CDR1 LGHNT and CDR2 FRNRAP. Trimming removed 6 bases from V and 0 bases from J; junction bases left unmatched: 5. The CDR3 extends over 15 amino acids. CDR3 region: CASGTGTASGNTIYF. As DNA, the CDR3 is TGTGCTAGTGGCACTGGGACAGCCTCTGGAAACACCATATATTTT.